These T cell receptor beta chains were read from a single sample in a study of blood T cell repertoires in COVID-19. Only in-frame clones appear in the TCRdb table, and some are missing; sequencing was by immunoSEQ multiplex PCR. The table has roughly 200,000 clones, approximately 90% seen once; the top ten hold about 1.2%. The material sequenced was PBMCs or T cells enriched from blood (not recorded which). These receptors all stem from a man aged 25 to 45 who had recovered from COVID-19. CDR3s include the opening cysteine and the closing phenylalanine or tryptophan. Each record gives: J gene, clone size, V gene, CDR3 protein. Clone size is not always given. Where it is, it says once, few, many or a class for expanded clones.

TRBJ2-1 . TRBV28 CASSLYLTGDRFF
TRBJ2-3 . TRBV28 CASSLGRLAGGPRTDTQYF
TRBJ1-2 . TRBV6-5 CASSYRGDRAYGYTF
TRBJ2-2 . TRBV11-2 CASSFTSGAGSVTGELFF
TRBJ2-1 . TRBV7-2 CASSLRGASYNEQFF
TRBJ1-4 . TRBV7-2 CASSLGGGADEKLFF
TRBJ1-2 once TRBV25-1 CASSESTGSRNGYTF
TRBJ2-2 . TRBV5-1 CASSSTGDTGELFF
TRBJ2-4 . TRBV11-1 CASSQSPGTVSDIQYF
TRBJ2-7 . TRBV5-8 CASEDSRYEQYF
TRBJ1-5 once TRBV6-1 CASSEAKYVTVQPQHF
TRBJ2-2 . TRBV6-5 CASTGLRAGELFF
TRBJ2-7 . TRBV7-2 CASSSSPGQISYEQYF
TRBJ2-3 . TRBV25-1 CASSPLTSTDTQYF
TRBJ1-2 . TRBV10-3 CAISEGQGSYGYTF
TRBJ2-7 . TRBV7-2 CASSLRIAGSYEQYF
TRBJ1-2 . TRBV4-1 CASSQVRARGLSGYTF
TRBJ2-1 . TRBV19 CASSTGQASSYNEQFF
TRBJ2-3 . TRBV7-8 CASSSRLAGAMTDTQYF
TRBJ1-2 . TRBV11-2 CASSLARGPEGAPYGYTF
TRBJ2-1 . TRBV6-4 CASSDGGVQNEQFF
TRBJ2-1 . TRBV29-1 CSAYSNEQFF
TRBJ1-2 . TRBV5-6 CASSFGSSDGYTF
TRBJ1-4 . TRBV27 CASSRTDNEKLFF
TRBJ1-1 . TRBV25-1 CASSGWDRGLGTEAFF
TRBJ1-2 . TRBV5-6 CASRRTGFQGYTF
TRBJ2-3 . TRBV19 CASSGGSWGTQYF
TRBJ2-5 . TRBV11-1 CASSPTSGQETQYF
TRBJ2-7 . TRBV27 CASKGTSGYEQYF
TRBJ2-5 . TRBV7-6 CASSLSSGQETQYF
TRBJ2-2 once TRBV27 CASSLHSGTGETGELFF
TRBJ1-2 . TRBV19 CASSIDLRGVYGYTF
TRBJ1-3 . TRBV18 CASSPFGQSSGNTIYF
TRBJ2-7 once TRBV6-5 CACGQGVSYEQYF
TRBJ2-1 once TRBV30 CAWSRTSGHNEQFF
TRBJ1-1 . TRBV19 CASSMEGTGDTEAFF
TRBJ1-1 . TRBV10-2 CASSAGNTEAFF
TRBJ1-1 . TRBV6-5 CAISERGRTEAFF
TRBJ1-5 once TRBV5-5 CASSLVGRGDQPQHF
TRBJ2-7 . TRBV15 CATGGDQKHEQYF
TRBJ2-3 . TRBV4-2 CASSQGTYSTDTQYF
TRBJ1-5 many TRBV6-5 CASSLTGAGQPQHF
TRBJ2-3 . TRBV24-1 CATSPAGSTDTQYF
TRBJ2-5 . TRBV9 CASSVGFQGGETQYF
TRBJ1-4 . TRBV11-2 CASSWTGGGEKLFF
TRBJ1-3 . TRBV28 CASSLEGNTIYF
TRBJ1-1 . TRBV9 CASSVDVGRTEAFF
TRBJ1-5 few TRBV27 CASSGTGGARGNQPQHF
TRBJ2-5 . TRBV28 CASSFSGAGTPETQYF
TRBJ1-5 once TRBV18 CASSPAGNQPQHF
TRBJ2-7 . TRBV19 CASSNSDRGFYEQYF
TRBJ2-3 once TRBV13 CASSLVNQRITDTQYF
TRBJ2-7 . TRBV5-4 CASSLAFREGSYEQYF
TRBJ2-5 once TRBV19 CASSKVGFQETQYF
TRBJ2-2 . TRBV27 CASSWTGGTTGELFF
TRBJ1-2 . TRBV4-3 CASSQDRGTHGYTF
TRBJ2-5 once TRBV5-1 CASSPSGAQETQYF
TRBJ1-6 . TRBV13 CASSLGTGVNSPLHF
TRBJ2-4 . TRBV30 CAWSGRGHIQYF